What follows is one T cell receptor beta chain and its context. Trimming took 5 bases from V and 2 from J; bases not matched to a gene: 6. The CDR3 runs 14 residues. CDR1 is MNHEY and CDR2 is SMNVEV in the germline V gene (reference sequence). TCRdb keeps only in-frame clones here, not all; method: immunoSEQ multiplex PCR. The data hold under 80,000 clones, with around 97% observed a single time. The entry originates in a study of technical replicates of blood from several donors. The chain joins TRBV27 to TRBJ2-7; TRBD1 matches 7 bases. This clonotype was sampled from a human donor in good health. The sample taken for sequencing was T cells isolated from PBMCs. CDR3 sequence (DNA): TGTGCCAGCAGTACGGCCACAGGGGCCTACGAGCAGTACTTC. This translates into CASSTATGAYEQYF.